This entry features one T cell receptor beta chain sequence. Its antigen is undetermined. These data belong to a study of response to subunit inactivated influenza vaccine. Germline V CDR1 and CDR2: SEHNR, FQNEAQ (reference sequence). The V segment lost 5 bases and the J segment 7 bases; nucleotides outside the gene matches: 7. This CDR3 comprises 16 residues. General study points: Authors suggested each seasonal influenza vaccination recruits few new T cells.

TCRdb fed the RT-PCR reads into MiXCR, producing one record per CDR3 protein. The table lists fewer than 750,000 distinct CDR3 sequences, around 15% of them singletons. The sequences come from PBMCs from blood, collected 12 days after vaccination. The chain combines TRBV7-9 with TRBJ2-1; 14 bases are a match to TRBD2. The TCR sequence derives from a man aged 50 or older who received an inactivated influenza vaccine. The CDR3 DNA follows: TGTGCCAGCAGCATGGGACTAGCGGGAGCTAGGAATGAGCAGTTCTTC. Encoded protein: CASSMGLAGARNEQFF. The full variable domain, rest sourced from reference TRBV7-9 and TRBJ2-1, is DTGVSQNPRHKITKRGQNVTFRCDPISEHNRLYWYRQTLGQGPEFLTYFQNEAQLEKSRLLSDRFSAERPKGSFSTLEIQRTEQGDSAMYLCASSMGLAGARNEQFFGPGTRLTVL.